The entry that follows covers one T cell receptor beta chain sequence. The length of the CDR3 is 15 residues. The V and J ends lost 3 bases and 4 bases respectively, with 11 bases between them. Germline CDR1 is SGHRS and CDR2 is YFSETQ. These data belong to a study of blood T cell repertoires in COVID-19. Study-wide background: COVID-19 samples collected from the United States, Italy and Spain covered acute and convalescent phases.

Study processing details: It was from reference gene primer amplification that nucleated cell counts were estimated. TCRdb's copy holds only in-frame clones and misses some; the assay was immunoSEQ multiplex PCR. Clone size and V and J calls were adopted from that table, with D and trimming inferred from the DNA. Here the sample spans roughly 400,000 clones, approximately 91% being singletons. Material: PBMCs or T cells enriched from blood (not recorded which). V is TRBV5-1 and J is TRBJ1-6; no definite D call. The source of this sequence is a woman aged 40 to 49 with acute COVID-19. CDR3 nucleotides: TGCGCCAGCAGCTCGACCGACATTTATAATTCACCCCTCCACTTT. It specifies CASSSTDIYNSPLHF. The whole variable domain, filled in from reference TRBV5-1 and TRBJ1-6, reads KAGVTQTPRYLIKTRGQQVTLSCSPISGHRSVSWYQQTPGQGLQFLFEYFSETQRNKGNFPGRFSGRQFSNSRSEMNVSTLELGDSALYLCASSSTDIYNSPLHFGNGTRLTVT.